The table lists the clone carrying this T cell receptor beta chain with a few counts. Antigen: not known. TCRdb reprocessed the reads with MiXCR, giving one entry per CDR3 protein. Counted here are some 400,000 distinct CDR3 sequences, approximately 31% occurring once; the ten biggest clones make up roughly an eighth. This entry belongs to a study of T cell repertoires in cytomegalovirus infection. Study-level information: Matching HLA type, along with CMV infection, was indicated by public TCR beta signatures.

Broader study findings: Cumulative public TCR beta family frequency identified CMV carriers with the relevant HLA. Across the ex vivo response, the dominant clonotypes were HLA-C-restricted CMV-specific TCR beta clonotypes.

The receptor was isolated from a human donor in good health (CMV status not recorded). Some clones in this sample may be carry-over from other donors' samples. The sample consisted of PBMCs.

This chain's CDR3 is CASSQDWEGANYGYTF. The CDR3 region has the DNA TGCGCCAGCAGCCAAGATTGGGAGGGGGCTAACTATGGCTACACCTTC. This chain links TRBV4-3 with TRBJ1-2; D possibly corresponds to TRBD1 (6 bases). Germline CDR1 reads LGHNA; CDR2 reads YSLEER. Trimming shortened V by 0 bases and J by 0 bases, and 11 bases separated the two germline ends. The CDR3 is 16 residues long.